A single T cell receptor (beta chain) is shown here with its context. What antigen it recognizes has not been identified. Base qualities are not provided; no much larger clone lies one nucleotide away. The germline V gene (reference sequence) sets CDR1 to GTSNPN and CDR2 to SVGIG. V drops 2 bases and J drops 2 bases, leaving 9 bases in between. Including the terminal cysteine and phenylalanine, the CDR3 comprises 13 residues. Only the CDR3 part of the read is kept: 39 bases, read in frame from the first base. The data originate from a study of TIL therapy for anti-PD-1-resistant metastatic lung cancer (dated by TCRdb to 2020 to 2023). Turning to the overall study: Enrolled patients had a median age of around 50 years (range about 38-85) and a median tumor PD-L1 proportion score of around 6%. Most of the cohort had lung adenocarcinoma, including a handful of EGFR-mutant tumors and two ALK-rearranged tumors, and half of the patients were either current or former smokers. Across the cohort, whole-exome sequencing showed a median non-synonymous tumor mutation burden of 1.5 mutations per megabase. Tumor and peripheral blood T cell receptor beta sequencing was used to track clonotypes across tumor, expanded TIL product and serial blood samples. General findings and caveats noted by the study authors: TIL culture showed high clonal turnover, with many enriched product clones undetected in the baseline tumor, suggesting clonal contraction rather than faithful expansion. Generalizability was limited because the cohort was highly selected, with more treatment-naive, never-smoker and oncogene-addicted patients included than is typical. The study protocol defined all tumor marker inferences as exploratory. Higher clonality and lower diversity were observed in expanded TIL cultures than in baseline intratumoral T cells (median clonality around 5.7% vs 31%, p < 0.0001).

The immunoSEQ v3 hsTCRB kit was used to amplify TCR beta CDR3 regions from genomic DNA through bias-controlled multiplex PCR. TCR libraries were sequenced on an Illumina NextSeq 500 to 2 million or so read pairs for survey level or about 5-6.5 million for deep level. The authors' pipeline ran thus. The immunoSEQ Analyzer software assigned V, D and J genes, filtered out non-productive sequences, and reported clonality. Repertoires were compared using productive Simpson clonality and Morisita overlap index of productive TRB rearrangements between infused TIL and blood. The table comes from immuneACCESS by way of TCRdb, which keeps in-frame sequences with V and J called. Part of the clones is missing from these tables; in studies checked, under half for an unresolved V gene and the rest for unknown reasons. That table gives V, J and clone size, and the DNA gave D and trimming. The sample contains under 6,500 clones, roughly 64% of them found a single time. The ten most abundant clones make up over 15% of the sample.

The meaning of the sample's time point label: pre-treatment sample, taken before nivolumab and TIL therapy. Baseline tumor samples were excised metastases, mostly pleural nodules or supraclavicular lymph nodes, from the same resection used to grow TIL. Tumors were harvested prior to any PD-1/PD-L1 blockade, after which nivolumab was administered to patients, and lymphodepletion, expanded TIL infusion and IL-2 were given to patients who progressed. Between late 2017 and 2020, a dual-center phase I trial enrolled adults who had stage 4 NSCLC. The samples were obtained from a phase I trial that was single-arm and open-label and tested tumor-infiltrating lymphocyte therapy combined with nivolumab in advanced non-small cell lung cancer. For each resected tumor, portions were snap-frozen in liquid nitrogen and kept at -80 degrees C. Tumor regions of interest were selected on H&E sections by laser-capture macrodissection, were pulverized into roughly 16 mg aliquots, and were extracted with Qiagen Allprep kits.

This TCR was recovered from a person between 25 and 80 years old with non-small cell lung cancer. The sequence joins TRBV30 to TRBJ1-2; TRBD1 might be the D gene, on 5 matching bases. This sample comprised tumor tissue, obtained at baseline. The CDR3 region reads CAWSPGGNYGYTF. DNA sequence: TGTGCCTGGAGTCCGGGGGGAAACTATGGCTACACCTTC.